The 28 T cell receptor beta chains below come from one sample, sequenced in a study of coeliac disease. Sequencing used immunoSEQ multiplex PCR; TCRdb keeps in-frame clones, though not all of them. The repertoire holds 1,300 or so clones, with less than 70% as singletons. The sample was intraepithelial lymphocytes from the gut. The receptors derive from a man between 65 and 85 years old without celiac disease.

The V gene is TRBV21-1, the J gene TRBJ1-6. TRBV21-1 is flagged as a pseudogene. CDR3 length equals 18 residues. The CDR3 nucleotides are TGTGCCAGCAGCGCAGGAGGGTTCAAAGTCTCCTATAATTCACCCCTCCACTTT. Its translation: CASSAGGFKVSYNSPLHF.

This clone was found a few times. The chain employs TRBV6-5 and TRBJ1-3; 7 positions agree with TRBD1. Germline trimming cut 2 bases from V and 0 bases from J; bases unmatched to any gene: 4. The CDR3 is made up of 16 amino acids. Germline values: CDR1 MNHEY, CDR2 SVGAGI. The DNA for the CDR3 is TGTGCCAGCAGTTACACGACAGGGAGCTCTGGAAACACCATATATTTT. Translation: CASSYTTGSSGNTIYF.

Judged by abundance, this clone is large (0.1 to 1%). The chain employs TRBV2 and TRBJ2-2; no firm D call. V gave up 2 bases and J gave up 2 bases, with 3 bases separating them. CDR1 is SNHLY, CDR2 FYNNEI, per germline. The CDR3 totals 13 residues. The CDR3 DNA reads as TGTGCCAGCAGTGAAACTAACACCGGGGAGCTGTTTTTT. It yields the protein CASSETNTGELFF.

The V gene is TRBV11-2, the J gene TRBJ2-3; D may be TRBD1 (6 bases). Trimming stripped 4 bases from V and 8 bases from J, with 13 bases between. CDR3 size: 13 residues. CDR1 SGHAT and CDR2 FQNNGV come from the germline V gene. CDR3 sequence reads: CASSSPVGATQYF. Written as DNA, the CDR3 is TGTGCCAGCAGCTCCCCGGTGGGGGCTACGCAGTATTTT.

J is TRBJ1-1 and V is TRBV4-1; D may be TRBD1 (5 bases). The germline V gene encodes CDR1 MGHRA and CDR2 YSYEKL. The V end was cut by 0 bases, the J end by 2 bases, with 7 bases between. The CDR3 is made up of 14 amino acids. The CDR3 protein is CASSQEDINTEAFF. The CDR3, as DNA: TGCGCCAGCAGCCAAGAGGACATTAACACTGAAGCTTTCTTT.

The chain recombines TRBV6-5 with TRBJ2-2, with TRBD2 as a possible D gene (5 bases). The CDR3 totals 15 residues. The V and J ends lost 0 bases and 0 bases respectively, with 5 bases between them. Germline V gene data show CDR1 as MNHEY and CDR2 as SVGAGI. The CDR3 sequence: CASSYSTTNTGELFF. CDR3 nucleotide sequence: TGTGCCAGCAGTTACTCGACTACGAACACCGGGGAGCTGTTTTTT.

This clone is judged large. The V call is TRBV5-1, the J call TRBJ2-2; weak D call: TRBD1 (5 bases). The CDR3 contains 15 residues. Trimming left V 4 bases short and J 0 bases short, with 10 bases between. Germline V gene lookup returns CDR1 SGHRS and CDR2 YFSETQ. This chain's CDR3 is CASSLDRANTGELFF. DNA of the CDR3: TGCGCCAGCAGCCTCGACAGAGCGAACACCGGGGAGCTGTTTTTT.

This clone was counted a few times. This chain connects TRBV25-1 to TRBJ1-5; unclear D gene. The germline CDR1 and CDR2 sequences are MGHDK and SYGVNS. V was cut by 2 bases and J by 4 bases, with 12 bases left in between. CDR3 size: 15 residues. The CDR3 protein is CASSEGSGSNQPQHF. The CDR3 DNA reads TGTGCCAGCAGTGAAGGTAGCGGGTCTAATCAGCCCCAGCATTTT.

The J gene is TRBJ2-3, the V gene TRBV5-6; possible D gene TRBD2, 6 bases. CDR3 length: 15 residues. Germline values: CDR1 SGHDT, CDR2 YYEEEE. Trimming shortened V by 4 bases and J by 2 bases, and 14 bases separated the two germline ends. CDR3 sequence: CASSVVGLPTDTQYF. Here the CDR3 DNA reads TGTGCCAGCAGCGTGGTGGGACTCCCCACAGATACGCAGTATTTT.

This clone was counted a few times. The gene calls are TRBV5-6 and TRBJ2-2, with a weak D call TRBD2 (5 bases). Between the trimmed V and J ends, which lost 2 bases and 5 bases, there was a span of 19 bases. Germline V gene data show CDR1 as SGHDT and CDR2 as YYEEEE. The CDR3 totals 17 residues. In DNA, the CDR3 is TGTGCCAGCAGCTTAAGGGCGGGCGTCCAATTGACCGGGGAGCTGTTTTTT. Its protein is CASSLRAGVQLTGELFF. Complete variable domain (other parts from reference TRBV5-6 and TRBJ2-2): DAGVTQSPTHLIKTRGQQVTLRCSPKSGHDTVSWYQQALGQGPQFIFQYYEEEERQRGNFPDRFSGHQFPNYSSELNVNALLLGDSALYLCASSLRAGVQLTGELFFGEGSRLTVL.

CDR3 nucleotides: TGTGCCAGCAGCTTAGCCGGGGACAATGAGCAGTTCTTC. Translation: CASSLAGDNEQFF. This chain connects TRBV11-1 to TRBJ2-1; maybe TRBD2 (5 bases). V dropped 0 bases and J dropped 5 bases, with 5 bases sitting between them. CDR3 length equals 13 residues. The germline V gene has CDR1 SGHAT and CDR2 FQDESV (reference sequence).

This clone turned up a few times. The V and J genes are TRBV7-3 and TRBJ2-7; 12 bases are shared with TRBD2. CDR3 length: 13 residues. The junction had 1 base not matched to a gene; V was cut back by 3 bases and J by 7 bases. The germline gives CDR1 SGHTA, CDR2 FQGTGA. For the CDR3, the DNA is TGTGCCAGCAGCTTCGGACTAGCGGGGGAGCAGTACTTC. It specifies CASSFGLAGEQYF. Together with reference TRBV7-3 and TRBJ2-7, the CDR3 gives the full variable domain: GAGVSQTPSNKVTEKGKYVELRCDPISGHTALYWYRQSLGQGPEFLIYFQGTGAADDSGLPNDRFFAVRPEGSVSTLKIQRTERGDSAVYLCASSFGLAGEQYFGPGTRLTVT.

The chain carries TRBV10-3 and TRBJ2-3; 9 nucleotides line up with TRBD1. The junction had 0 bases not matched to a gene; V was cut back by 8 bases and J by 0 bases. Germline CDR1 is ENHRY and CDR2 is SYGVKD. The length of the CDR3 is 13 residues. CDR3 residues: CAIGTGSTDTQYF. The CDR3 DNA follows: TGTGCCATCGGGACAGGGAGCACAGATACGCAGTATTTT.

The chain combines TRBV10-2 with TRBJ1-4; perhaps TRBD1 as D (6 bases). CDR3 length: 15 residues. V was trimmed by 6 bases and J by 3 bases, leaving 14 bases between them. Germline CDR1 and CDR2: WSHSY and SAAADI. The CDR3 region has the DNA TGCGCCAGCAGGGCAGGGGAAGGAGCTAATGAAAAACTGTTTTTT. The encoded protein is CASRAGEGANEKLFF.

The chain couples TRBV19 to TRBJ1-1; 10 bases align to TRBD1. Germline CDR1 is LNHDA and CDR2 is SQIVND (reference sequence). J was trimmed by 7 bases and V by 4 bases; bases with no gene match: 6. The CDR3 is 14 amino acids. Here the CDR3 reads CASSNRDRGIEAFF. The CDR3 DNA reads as TGTGCCAGTAGTAACCGGGACAGGGGAATTGAAGCTTTCTTT.

CDR3 in amino acids: CASRLVSGAKNIQYF. The CDR3 bases are TGTGCAAGTCGCTTAGTGTCGGGAGCCAAAAACATTCAGTACTTC. This chain links TRBV12-2 with TRBJ2-4; TRBD2, the table's D call, was not compared with the DNA. TRBV12-2 is a recognized pseudogene. The CDR3 contains 15 residues.

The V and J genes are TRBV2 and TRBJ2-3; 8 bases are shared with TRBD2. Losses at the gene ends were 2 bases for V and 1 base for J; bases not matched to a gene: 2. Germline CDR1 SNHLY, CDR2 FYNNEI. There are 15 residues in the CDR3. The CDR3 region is CASSETAGGTDTQYF. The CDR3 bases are TGTGCCAGCAGTGAAACAGCGGGGGGCACAGATACGCAGTATTTT.

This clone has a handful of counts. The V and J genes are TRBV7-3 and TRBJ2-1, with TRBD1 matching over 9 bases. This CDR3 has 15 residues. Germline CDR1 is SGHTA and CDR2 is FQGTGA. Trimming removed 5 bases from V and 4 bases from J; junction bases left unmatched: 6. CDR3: CASSQDRGSYNEQFF. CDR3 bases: TGTGCCAGCAGCCAGGACAGGGGCAGTTACAATGAGCAGTTCTTC. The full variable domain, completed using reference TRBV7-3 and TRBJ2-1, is GAGVSQTPSNKVTEKGKYVELRCDPISGHTALYWYRQSLGQGPEFLIYFQGTGAADDSGLPNDRFFAVRPEGSVSTLKIQRTERGDSAVYLCASSQDRGSYNEQFFGPGTRLTVL.

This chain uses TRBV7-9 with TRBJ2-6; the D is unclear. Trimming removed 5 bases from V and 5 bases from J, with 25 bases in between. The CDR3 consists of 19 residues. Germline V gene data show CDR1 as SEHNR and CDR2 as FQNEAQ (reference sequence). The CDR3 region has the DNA TGTGCCAGCAGCCCCGGCAGATACCATGACAAAGGTCGGGCCAACGTCCTGACTTTC. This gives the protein CASSPGRYHDKGRANVLTF. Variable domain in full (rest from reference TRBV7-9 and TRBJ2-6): DTGVSQNPRHKITKRGQNVTFRCDPISEHNRLYWYRQTLGQGPEFLTYFQNEAQLEKSRLLSDRFSAERPKGSFSTLEIQRTEQGDSAMYLCASSPGRYHDKGRANVLTFGAGSRLTVL.

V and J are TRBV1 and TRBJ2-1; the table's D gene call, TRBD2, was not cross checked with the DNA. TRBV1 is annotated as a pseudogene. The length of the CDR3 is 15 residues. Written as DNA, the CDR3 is TGCACCAGCAGCCCCTTCCCGGACTTTGACAATGAGCAGTTCTTC. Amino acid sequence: CTSSPFPDFDNEQFF.

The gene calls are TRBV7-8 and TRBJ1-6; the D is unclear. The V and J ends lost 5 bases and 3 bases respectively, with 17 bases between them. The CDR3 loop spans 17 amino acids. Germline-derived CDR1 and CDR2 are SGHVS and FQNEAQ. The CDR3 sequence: CASSPVRSANYNSPLHF. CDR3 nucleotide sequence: TGTGCCAGCAGCCCCGTGAGATCCGCGAACTATAATTCACCCCTCCACTTT. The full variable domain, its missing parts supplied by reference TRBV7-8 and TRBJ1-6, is GAGVSQSPRYKVAKRGQDVALRCDPISGHVSLFWYQQALGQGPEFLTYFQNEAQLDKSGLPSDRFFAERPEGSVSTLKIQRTQQEDSAVYLCASSPVRSANYNSPLHFGNGTRLTVT.

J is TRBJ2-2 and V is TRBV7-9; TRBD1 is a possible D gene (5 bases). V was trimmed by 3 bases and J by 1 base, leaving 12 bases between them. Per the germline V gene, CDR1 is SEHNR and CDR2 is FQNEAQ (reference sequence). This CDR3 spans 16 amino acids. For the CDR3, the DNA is TGTGCCAGCAGCTTCAGGGAAGGGTTGAACACCGGGGAGCTGTTTTTT. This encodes CASSFREGLNTGELFF.

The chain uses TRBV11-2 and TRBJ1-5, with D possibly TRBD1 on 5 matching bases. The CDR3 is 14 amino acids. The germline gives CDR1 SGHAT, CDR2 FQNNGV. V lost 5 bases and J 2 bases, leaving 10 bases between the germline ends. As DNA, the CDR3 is TGTGCCAGCAGCGCAGGGAGGGGCAATCAGCCCCAGCATTTT. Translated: CASSAGRGNQPQHF.

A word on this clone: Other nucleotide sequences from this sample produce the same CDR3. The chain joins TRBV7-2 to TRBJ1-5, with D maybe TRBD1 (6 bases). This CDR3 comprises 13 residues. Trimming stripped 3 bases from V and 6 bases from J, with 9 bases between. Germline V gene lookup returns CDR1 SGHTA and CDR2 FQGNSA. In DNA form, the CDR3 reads TGTGCCAGCAGCTTTAGGGGGGGTCAGCCCCAGCATTTT. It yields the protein CASSFRGGQPQHF.

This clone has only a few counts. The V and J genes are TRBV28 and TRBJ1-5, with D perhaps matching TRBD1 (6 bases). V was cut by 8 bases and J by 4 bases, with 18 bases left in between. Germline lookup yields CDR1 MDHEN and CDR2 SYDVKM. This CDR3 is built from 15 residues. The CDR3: CASSPAGRGNQPQHF. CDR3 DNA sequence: TGTGCCAGCTCACCTGCGGGCAGGGGAAATCAGCCCCAGCATTTT.

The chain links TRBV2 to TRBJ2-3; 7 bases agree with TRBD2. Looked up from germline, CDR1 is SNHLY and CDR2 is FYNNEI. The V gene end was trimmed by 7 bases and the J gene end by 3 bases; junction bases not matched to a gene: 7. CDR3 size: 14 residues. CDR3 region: CASNVGGLTDTQYF. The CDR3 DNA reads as TGTGCCAGCAATGTGGGGGGGTTGACAGATACGCAGTATTTT.

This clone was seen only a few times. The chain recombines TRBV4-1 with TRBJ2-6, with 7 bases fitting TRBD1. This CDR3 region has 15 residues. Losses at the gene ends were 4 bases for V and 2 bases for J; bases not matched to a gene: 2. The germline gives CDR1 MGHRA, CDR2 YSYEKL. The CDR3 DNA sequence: TGCGCCAGCAGCCCCCAGGGGGCTGGGGCCAACGTCCTGACTTTC. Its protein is CASSPQGAGANVLTF.

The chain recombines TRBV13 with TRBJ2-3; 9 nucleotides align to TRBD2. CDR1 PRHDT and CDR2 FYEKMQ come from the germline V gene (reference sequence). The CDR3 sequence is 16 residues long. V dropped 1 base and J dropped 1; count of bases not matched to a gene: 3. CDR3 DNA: TGTGCCAGCAGCTTAGTTGCGGGGGGGGGCACAGATACGCAGTATTTT. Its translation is CASSLVAGGGTDTQYF.